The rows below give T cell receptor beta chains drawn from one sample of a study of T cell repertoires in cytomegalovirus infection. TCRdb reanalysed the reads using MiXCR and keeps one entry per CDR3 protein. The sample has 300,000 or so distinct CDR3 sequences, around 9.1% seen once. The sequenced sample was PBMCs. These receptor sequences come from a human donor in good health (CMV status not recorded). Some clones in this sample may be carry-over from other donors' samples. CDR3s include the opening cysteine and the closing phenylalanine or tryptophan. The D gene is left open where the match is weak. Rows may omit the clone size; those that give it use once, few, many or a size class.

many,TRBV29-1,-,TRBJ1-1,TGCAGCGTTGGGGGGGCAAACACTGAAGCTTTCTTT,CSVGGANTEAFF
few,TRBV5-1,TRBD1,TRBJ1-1,TGCGCCAGCAGCCTACAGGGGGGTGGAACTGAAGCTTTCTTT,CASSLQGGGTEAFF
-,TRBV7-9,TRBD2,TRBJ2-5,TGTGCCAGCAGCCAAGGGCGGGAGCAAGAGACCCAGTACTTC,CASSQGREQETQYF
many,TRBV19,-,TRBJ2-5,TGTGCCAGTAGTAAACTTGGCAGGGGAGGAAAGTATAAACATTACCAAGAGACCCAGTACTTC,CASSKLGRGGKYKHYQETQYF
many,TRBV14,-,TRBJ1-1,TGTGCCAGCAGCCAAATTCGGGGGGCAACGACTTTCTTT,CASSQIRGATTFF
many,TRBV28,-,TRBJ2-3,TGTGCCAGCCCTCCGACAGGCGCTATGAGCACAGATACGCAGTATTTT,CASPPTGAMSTDTQYF
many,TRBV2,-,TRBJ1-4,TGTGCCAGCATGAAGGACAGCTCTAATGAAAAACTGTTTTTT,CASMKDSSNEKLFF
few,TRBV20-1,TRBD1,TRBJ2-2,TGCAGTGCTAGAGACCCGGGACAGGGCCGACCGTTGTCCGGGGAGCTGTTTTTT,CSARDPGQGRPLSGELFF
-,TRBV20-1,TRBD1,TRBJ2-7,TGCAGTGCTTCACGATCCAAGACAGGGTACTCCTACGAGCAGTACTTC,CSASRSKTGYSYEQYF
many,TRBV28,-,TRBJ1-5,TGTGCCAGCACCACGCCAGGACAGCCTAGCAATCAGCCCCAGCATTTT,CASTTPGQPSNQPQHF
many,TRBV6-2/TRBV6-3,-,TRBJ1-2,TGTGCCAGCAGCCCGGGACCCACAACGGCCACGGGCACAAACTATGGCTACACCTTC,CASSPGPTTATGTNYGYTF
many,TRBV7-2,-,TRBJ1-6,TGTGCCAGCAGCCCCCGGACAGTTAATTCACCCCTCCACTTT,CASSPRTVNSPLHF
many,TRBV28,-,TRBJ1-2,TGTGCCAGCAGTTTCCAAGGGGCTGTTAGCGGCTACACCTTC,CASSFQGAVSGYTF
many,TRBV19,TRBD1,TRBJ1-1,TGTGCCAGTAGTCCCCGGGACAGCAAAAGTGAAGCTTTCTTT,CASSPRDSKSEAFF
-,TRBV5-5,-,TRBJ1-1,TGTGCCAGCAGCTTGGTTCTGGGGGGGACTGAAGCTTTGTTT,CASSLVLGGTEALF
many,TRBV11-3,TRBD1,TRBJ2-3,TGTGCCAGCAGCCTTCGGACAGGGGGCGCAATGGATACGCAGTATTTT,CASSLRTGGAMDTQYF
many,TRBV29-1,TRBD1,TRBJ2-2,TGCAGCGTCGGACAGGGGGCGAACACCGGGGAGCTGTTTTTT,CSVGQGANTGELFF
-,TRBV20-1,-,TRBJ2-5,TGCAGTGCTAGAGATTCGGCGCAGACCCAGTACTTC,CSARDSAQTQYF
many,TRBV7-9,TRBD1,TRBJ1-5,TGTGCCAGCAGCCGCGATCCGGACAGGTCGTATCAGCCCCAGCATTTT,CASSRDPDRSYQPQHF
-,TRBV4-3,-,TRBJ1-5,TGCGCCAGCAGCCAAGTACTAGGGGGATGGCAGCCCCAGCATTTT,CASSQVLGGWQPQHF
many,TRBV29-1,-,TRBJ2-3,TGCAGCGCCCCCAGCCCATTGGGGGATACGCAGTATTTT,CSAPSPLGDTQYF
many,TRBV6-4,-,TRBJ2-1,TGTGCCAGCAGTGAACAGGGGGGGAATGAGCAGTTCTTC,CASSEQGGNEQFF
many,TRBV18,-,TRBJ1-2,TGTGCCAGCTCACCCCAGGGTTCGTACGGGAATGGCTACACCTTC,CASSPQGSYGNGYTF
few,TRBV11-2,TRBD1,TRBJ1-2,TGTGCCAGCAGCTTCAGGGGGAGATCGATCCCCTATGGCTACACCTTC,CASSFRGRSIPYGYTF
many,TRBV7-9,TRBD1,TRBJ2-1,TGTGCCAGCAGCTTAGGGACAGGGGTTGGCCGGGAGCAGTTCTTC,CASSLGTGVGREQFF
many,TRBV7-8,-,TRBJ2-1,TGTGCCTCCTCAAGGGGGGCGGGGGCCGTCAATGAGCAGTTCTTC,CASSRGAGAVNEQFF
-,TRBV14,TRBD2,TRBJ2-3,TGTGCCAGCAGCCAGAGCCTAGTCGGGGGGGCAGGGACGCAGTATTTT,CASSQSLVGGAGTQYF
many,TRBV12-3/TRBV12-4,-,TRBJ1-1,TGTGCCAGCAGTTTAGGGATTCTGAACACTGAAGCTTTCTTT,CASSLGILNTEAFF
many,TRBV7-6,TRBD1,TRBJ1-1,TGTGCCAGCAGCGTCGGGACAGCATTAACTGAAGCTTTCTTT,CASSVGTALTEAFF
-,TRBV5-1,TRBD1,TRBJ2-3,TGCGCCAGCAGGACGACAGGGGGGGCAGATACGCAGTATTTT,CASRTTGGADTQYF
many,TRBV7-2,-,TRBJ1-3,TGTGCCAGCAGCAGAACCACGTATGGAAACACCATATATTTT,CASSRTTYGNTIYF
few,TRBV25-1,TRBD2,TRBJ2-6,TGTGCCAGCAGTGAGAGCGGGACTGGGGCCAACGTCCTGACTTTC,CASSESGTGANVLTF
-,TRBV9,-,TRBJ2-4,TGTGCCAGCAGCCCAGGACAGCGTAGGGGGGACATTCAGTACTTC,CASSPGQRRGDIQYF
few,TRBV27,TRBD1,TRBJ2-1,TGTGCCAGCAGTTTGTGGACAGGGGGTCACAATGAGCAGTTCTTC,CASSLWTGGHNEQFF
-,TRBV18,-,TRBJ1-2,TGTGCCAGCTCACCACCCGCGGCACCTACTAACTATGGCTACACCTTC,CASSPPAAPTNYGYTF
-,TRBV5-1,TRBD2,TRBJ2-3,TGCGCCAGCAGCACTAGCGGGCGCACAGATACGCAGTATTTC,CASSTSGRTDTQYF
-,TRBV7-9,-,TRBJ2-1,TGTGCCAGCAGCTTAGCTCGACAGGGAGGCTACAATGAGCAGTTCTTC,CASSLARQGGYNEQFF
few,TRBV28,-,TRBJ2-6,TGTGCCAGCAGATTCTTTGGGGAGGCTGGGGCCAACGTCCTGACTTTC,CASRFFGEAGANVLTF
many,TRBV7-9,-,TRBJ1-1,TGTGCCAGCAGTCGCCCCCCGGGGGGAACTGAAGCTTTCTTT,CASSRPPGGTEAFF
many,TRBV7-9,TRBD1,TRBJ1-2,TGTGCCAGCACCCTAGCCCACAGGGGGGACTATGGCTACACCTTC,CASTLAHRGDYGYTF
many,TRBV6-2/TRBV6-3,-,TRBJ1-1,TGTGCCAGTGGACGGTCGAACACTGAAGCTTTCTTT,CASGRSNTEAFF
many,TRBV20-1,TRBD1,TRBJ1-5,TGCAGTTCTTACAGGGGAGGCAATCAGCCCCAGCATTTT,CSSYRGGNQPQHF
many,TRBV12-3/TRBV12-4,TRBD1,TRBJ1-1,TGTGCCAGCAGCCAGACAGGGATGAGGACTGAAGCTTTCTTT,CASSQTGMRTEAFF
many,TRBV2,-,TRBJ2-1,TGTGCCAGCAGTGAACAGGGACGTTTCTACAATGAGCAGTTCTTC,CASSEQGRFYNEQFF
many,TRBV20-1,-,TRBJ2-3,TGCAGTGCTATTCCGGGACGGAGCACAGATACGCAGTATTTT,CSAIPGRSTDTQYF
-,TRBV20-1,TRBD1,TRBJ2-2,TGCAGTGCTAGAGATCCGGGGGCCGGGACAGGGAGGGCCGGGGAGCTGTTTTTT,CSARDPGAGTGRAGELFF
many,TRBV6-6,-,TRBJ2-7,TGTGCCAGCCGGGGTGGCGGGGCCTCCTACGAGCAGTACTTC,CASRGGGASYEQYF
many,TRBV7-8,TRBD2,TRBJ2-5,TGTGCCAGCAGCTTAGTTCCGGGACTAGCGGAAGAGACCCAGTACTTC,CASSLVPGLAEETQYF
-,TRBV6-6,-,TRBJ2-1,TGTGCCAGCAGTCAGAGCTCCTACAATGAGCAGTTCTTC,CASSQSSYNEQFF
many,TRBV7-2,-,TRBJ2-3,TGTGCCAGCAGCTTAGCCAGGGCCTCAGATACGCAGTATTTT,CASSLARASDTQYF
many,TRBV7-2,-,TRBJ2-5,TGTGCCAGCAGCCGCGGACAGGAGGGGACCCAGTACTTC,CASSRGQEGTQYF
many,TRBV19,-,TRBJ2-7,TGTGCCAGTAGTATTCCGGGGGCGGGTACCAACGAGCAGTACTTC,CASSIPGAGTNEQYF
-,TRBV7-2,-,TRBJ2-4,TGTGCCAGCAGCTCTCCGTCATCTTCAGGGTGGCTAGCCAAAAACATTCAGTACTTC,CASSSPSSSGWLAKNIQYF
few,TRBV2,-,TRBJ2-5,TGTGCCAGCAGTAGAGGAGACCTAGCGATTCAAGAGACCCAGTACTTC,CASSRGDLAIQETQYF